A single T cell receptor beta chain is shown here with its context. The data derive from a study of blood T cell repertoires in COVID-19. Germline-derived CDR1 and CDR2 are SGHDT and YYEEEE. V was shortened by 3 bases and J by 11 bases, with 20 bases between the two germline ends. The CDR3 contains 14 residues. As handled by the study authors: Reference gene primer amplification gave nucleated cell count estimates. Some clones are missing from TCRdb's copy, which holds only in-frame ones; the method was immunoSEQ multiplex PCR. D and trimming come from the DNA, and the V and J calls and clone size come from that table. The data show about 230,000 clones, with nearly 90% seen just once and roughly 4% held by the top ten. Self-reported history from a screening survey and questionnaire set each donor's cohort.

The sequencing input was PBMCs or T cells enriched from blood (not recorded which). This TCR was recovered from a woman between 25 and 40 years old with acute COVID-19. The J gene is TRBJ1-2, the V gene TRBV5-6; D possibly corresponds to TRBD1 (6 bases). The CDR3 loop reads CASSYLGHQEGYTF. Written as DNA, the CDR3 is TGTGCCAGCAGCTACCTGGGACATCAAGAGGGGTACACCTTC.